This passage covers 3 T cell receptor beta chains from one sample sequenced in a study of synovial regulatory T cells in juvenile arthritis. These receptors are not linked to any known antigen. Notes on the study in general: Blood Treg cells that were inflammation-associated showed lower TCR diversity than other blood Treg cells.

Some clones are missing from TCRdb's copy, which holds only in-frame ones; the method was immunoSEQ multiplex PCR. This sample contains some 1,000 clones. Specimen: Treg cells from blood. The sample's subset: HLA-DR+ inflammation-associated blood Treg cells. These TCRs come from a donor aged 2-35 years with juvenile idiopathic arthritis.

This clone registers medium-sized by frequency. This chain connects TRBV18 to TRBJ1-2; the D call from TCRdb, TRBD1, cannot be confirmed without DNA. The CDR3 runs to 14 residues. No nucleotide data were recorded. In germline, CDR1 is KGHSH, CDR2 LQKENI. Here the CDR3 reads CASSPPTGNYGYTF.

Its frequency marks this clone as medium-sized. The chain has TRBV5-1 and TRBJ2-5; absent DNA, TCRdb's TRBD1 call cannot be checked. CDR1 SGHRS and CDR2 YFSETQ come from the germline V gene. The length of the CDR3 is 16 residues. No DNA was logged. The CDR3 is CASSPTPSRVQETQYF. Using reference TRBV5-1 and TRBJ2-5 for the parts outside the CDR3, the full variable domain is KAGVTQTPRYLIKTRGQQVTLSCSPISGHRSVSWYQQTPGQGLQFLFEYFSETQRNKGNFPGRFSGRQFSNSRSEMNVSTLELGDSALYLCASSPTPSRVQETQYFGPGTRLLVL.

This clone shows up as large by frequency. This chain links TRBV25-1 with TRBJ2-7; the D call from TCRdb, TRBD2, cannot be confirmed without DNA. The germline V gene has CDR1 MGHDK and CDR2 SYGVNS. CDR3 size: 17 residues. No DNA is listed. The CDR3 spells CASSPRVVAGLTKEQYF.